This is a list of T cell receptor beta chains from one sample in a study of T-cell memory formation after mild COVID-19. TCRdb analysed the 5' RACE reads with MiXCR anew, one entry per CDR3 protein. The sample yields about 240,000 distinct CDR3 sequences, approximately 9% seen once. Input material: PBMCs or a T cell subset sorted from them (not recorded which). The source is a man between 18 and 35 years old who had mild COVID-19 (a few samples of this study predate the infection). Cell type and time point are not known. Each CDR3 is given with its conserved first and last residue. The D gene is left open where the match is weak. Not all rows give a size; the values are once, few, many and, for expanded clones, a class.

d_call | clone_size | j_call | v_call | cdr3_nt | cdr3_aa
- | few | TRBJ2-1 | TRBV3-1 | TGTGCCAGCACGGGACGGAGTTTGGATGAGCAGTTCTTC | CASTGRSLDEQFF
- | - | TRBJ2-5 | TRBV10-3 | TGTGCCATCAGTGGTGATTTACAAGAGACCCAGTACTTC | CAISGDLQETQYF
- | - | TRBJ2-1 | TRBV20-1 | TGCAGTGCTAGATTCCGTGCGGAGCAGTTCTTC | CSARFRAEQFF
- | few | TRBJ2-4 | TRBV9 | TGTGCCAGTGGGCCTTTCCTAGCCAAAAACATTCAGTACTTC | CASGPFLAKNIQYF
- | few | TRBJ2-3 | TRBV7-9 | TGTGCCAGCAGCTCCGAGGATACGCAGTATTTT | CASSSEDTQYF
TRBD1 | few | TRBJ1-1 | TRBV24-1 | TGTGCCACCCACCGAGGACAGGGCACTGAAGCTTTCTTT | CATHRGQGTEAFF
TRBD1 | - | TRBJ2-1 | TRBV7-3 | TGTGCCAGCAGCCCGAGACAGGGGGGATACAATGAGCAGTTCTTC | CASSPRQGGYNEQFF
- | many | TRBJ1-6 | TRBV21-1 | TGTGCCAGCAGCAAACCGGACAGAGCAAATTCACCCCTCCACTTT | CASSKPDRANSPLHF
- | - | TRBJ2-6 | TRBV5-1 | TGCGCCAGCAGCCGACAGGCCTCTGGGGCCAACGTCCTGACTTTC | CASSRQASGANVLTF
TRBD1 | few | TRBJ1-1 | TRBV12-3/TRBV12-4 | TGTGCCAGCAGCCGGGGACAGGGGTTGGGAACTGAAGCTTTCTTT | CASSRGQGLGTEAFF
- | - | TRBJ2-6 | TRBV5-1 | TGCGCCAGCAGGTTGACAGCCCTTTCCGGGGCCAACGTCCTGACTTTC | CASRLTALSGANVLTF
- | - | TRBJ2-3 | TRBV20-1 | TGCAGTGCTAGAGATCCGGGCGGGGCCACAGATACGCAGTATTTT | CSARDPGGATDTQYF
- | few | TRBJ1-2 | TRBV20-1 | TGCAGTGCGATCCCAAAGTCGGGCTATGGCTACACCTTC | CSAIPKSGYGYTF
TRBD2 | few | TRBJ2-1 | TRBV4-1 | TGCGCCAGCAACCAAGGGCTAGCGGGGGCCAACAATGAGCAGTTCTTC | CASNQGLAGANNEQFF
- | many | TRBJ1-2 | TRBV7-9 | TGTGCCAGCAGCGACCAAGGGGGCTATGGCTACACCTTC | CASSDQGGYGYTF
TRBD1 | - | TRBJ2-1 | TRBV5-5 | TGTGCCAGCAGCTTGGTAAGGGACAGTAACTACAATGAGCAGTTCTTC | CASSLVRDSNYNEQFF
TRBD1 | few | TRBJ1-5 | TRBV3-1 | TGTGCCAGCAGCCCCCGGGACAGTTATCAGCCCCAGCATTTT | CASSPRDSYQPQHF
TRBD2 | many | TRBJ2-3 | TRBV7-2 | TGTGCCAGCAGCTCTCAACCGCCCGGACTAGCGGGACACACAGATACGCAGTATTTT | CASSSQPPGLAGHTDTQYF
- | many | TRBJ1-4 | TRBV5-1 | TGCGCCAGCAGCTTGGGGCGAACTAATGAAAAACTGTTTTTT | CASSLGRTNEKLFF
TRBD1 | - | TRBJ1-5 | TRBV7-9 | TGTGCCAGCAGCTCGACAGGGGCGCAACCCCAGCATTTT | CASSSTGAQPQHF
- | - | TRBJ2-4 | TRBV24-1 | TGTGCCACTTCGAGCAGGGCCGCCAAAAACATTCAGTACTTC | CATSSRAAKNIQYF
- | once | TRBJ1-1 | TRBV12-3/TRBV12-4 | TGTGCCAGCAGCCCGGGACCACCGGCTGGGGCTTTCTTT | CASSPGPPAGAFF
- | - | TRBJ1-5 | TRBV5-5 | TGTGCCAGCAGACGATCCAGATATAGCAATCAGCCCCAGCATTTT | CASRRSRYSNQPQHF
- | - | TRBJ2-1 | TRBV10-2 | TGCGCCAGCAGAGAAGCTAGGAGTCAGTTCTTC | CASREARSQFF
- | - | TRBJ2-3 | TRBV7-8 | TGTGCCAGCAGCTTGCTGAGGGGCGCGGGCACAGATACGCAGTATTTT | CASSLLRGAGTDTQYF
- | - | TRBJ2-5 | TRBV7-6 | TGTGCCAGCAGCTCCACCCGACAGCAAGAGACCCAGTACTTC | CASSSTRQQETQYF
- | few | TRBJ1-6 | TRBV7-2 | TGTGCCAGCAGGCCGGGGGGGGCCCGGATTGGGTCACCCCTCCACTTT | CASRPGGARIGSPLHF
TRBD1 | - | TRBJ1-1 | TRBV7-3 | TGTGCCAGCAGCTTGACAGGGACAGGGAACACTGAAGCTTTCTTT | CASSLTGTGNTEAFF
- | many | TRBJ1-2 | TRBV12-3/TRBV12-4 | TGTGCCAGCAGTCAAGGACCCGGCTATGGCTACACCTTC | CASSQGPGYGYTF
- | - | TRBJ1-2 | TRBV10-3 | TGTGCCATCAGTGAGTCACCACAGGTCGACTATGGCTACACCTTC | CAISESPQVDYGYTF
- | few | TRBJ1-2 | TRBV7-9 | TGTGCCAGCAGCTATGGGACGGTGAACTATGGCTACACCTTC | CASSYGTVNYGYTF
- | - | TRBJ1-2 | TRBV7-9 | TGTGCCAGCAGAGAAAAAGGGGGGGCAAGCTATGGCTACACCTTC | CASREKGGASYGYTF
- | few | TRBJ1-5 | TRBV6-2/TRBV6-3 | TGTGCCAGCAGTTACTCGAGAGGCAGGTCACCCTTCAATCAGCCCCAGCATTTT | CASSYSRGRSPFNQPQHF
- | many | TRBJ1-1 | TRBV20-1 | TGCAGTGCTAGAAGATCGGTGGAACACCTAAACATGAACACTGAAGCTTTCTTT | CSARRSVEHLNMNTEAFF
TRBD1 | few | TRBJ1-5 | TRBV12-3/TRBV12-4 | TGTGCCAGCAGGTACAGGGGGAGCAATCAGCCCCAGCATTTT | CASRYRGSNQPQHF
- | - | TRBJ1-1 | TRBV29-1 | TGCAGCGTCCTGGGGGACAAGAACACTGAAGCTTTCTTT | CSVLGDKNTEAFF
- | few | TRBJ2-3 | TRBV28 | TGTGCCAGCAGTTCGCCCCCTGACGATCTCACAGATACGCAGTATTTT | CASSSPPDDLTDTQYF
- | few | TRBJ1-5 | TRBV5-6 | TGTGCCAGCAGCTTGCTCTTGGGATACAATCAGCCCCAGCATTTT | CASSLLLGYNQPQHF
TRBD2 | - | TRBJ2-1 | TRBV25-1 | TGTGCCAGCAGTGAAATACGACTAGCGGACAATGAGCAGTTCTTC | CASSEIRLADNEQFF
TRBD1 | - | TRBJ1-5 | TRBV4-2 | TGTGCCAGCAGGCAGGGGGGGCAGAGCAATCAGCCCCAGCATTTT | CASRQGGQSNQPQHF
TRBD1 | few | TRBJ1-2 | TRBV19 | TGTGCCAGCACTGACAGGGCCTATGGCTACACCTTC | CASTDRAYGYTF
- | - | TRBJ2-5 | TRBV10-3 | TGTGCCATCAGCTCACCGCGGCCGACAGGGAGGGGAGAGACCCAGTACTTC | CAISSPRPTGRGETQYF
- | many | TRBJ2-5 | TRBV20-1 | TGCAGTGCTAGAGGGGGACTCGACCAAGAGACCCAGTACTTC | CSARGGLDQETQYF
- | few | TRBJ2-3 | TRBV7-6 | TGTGCCAGCAGCTTAACGGGGGTGGTCACAGATACGCAGTATTTT | CASSLTGVVTDTQYF
TRBD2 | many | TRBJ2-1 | TRBV10-3 | TGTGCCATCAGTGAGTCTGGCGGGGGCAATGAGCAGTTCTTC | CAISESGGGNEQFF
- | few | TRBJ2-7 | TRBV12-3/TRBV12-4 | TGTGCCAGCAGTTTCCCAGGGGGGTACGAGCAGTACTTC | CASSFPGGYEQYF
- | - | TRBJ2-3 | TRBV4-1 | TGCGCCAGCAGCCAAGGCGCTGGGGTCCCGACAGATACGCAGTATTTT | CASSQGAGVPTDTQYF
- | few | TRBJ2-7 | TRBV7-2 | TGTGCCAGCAGTCGGGACGGACTCTCCTACGAGCAGTACTTC | CASSRDGLSYEQYF
TRBD2 | many | TRBJ2-3 | TRBV6-5 | TGTGCCAGCAGTTATTGGCTAGCGGGGCCCACAGATACGCAGTATTTT | CASSYWLAGPTDTQYF
TRBD1 | - | TRBJ2-1 | TRBV28 | TGTGCCAGCAGTTCCCCACAGGGGCGTGAGCAGTTCTTC | CASSSPQGREQFF
- | few | TRBJ2-7 | TRBV5-1 | TGCGCCAGCAGCTTCGGGGGGCGCGAGCAGTACTTC | CASSFGGREQYF
- | few | TRBJ2-3 | TRBV11-2 | TGTGCCAGCAGCTTTGGGGGGGGGGCGGCAGATACGCAGTATTTT | CASSFGGGAADTQYF
- | many | TRBJ2-5 | TRBV9 | TGTGCCAGCAGCGATTCGGGGGTCCAAGAGACCCAGTACTTC | CASSDSGVQETQYF
TRBD2 | - | TRBJ2-5 | TRBV6-5 | TGTGCCAGCGCGGTTGGCGGGGGGTACCAAGAGACCCAGTACTTC | CASAVGGGYQETQYF
TRBD1 | - | TRBJ1-5 | TRBV4-1 | TGCGCCAGCAGCCGAGTGGACAGGGGCGGCAATCAGCCCCAGCATTTT | CASSRVDRGGNQPQHF
TRBD1 | many | TRBJ2-4 | TRBV18 | TGTGCCAGCTCAACGGGACAGGGAAAAAACATTCAGTACTTC | CASSTGQGKNIQYF
- | - | TRBJ2-7 | TRBV7-2 | TGTGCCAGCAGCTCCACGGGATCTGTTTACGAGCAGTACTTC | CASSSTGSVYEQYF